The source of this T cell receptor beta chain is a study of shared clonotypes between healthy human individuals. The CDR3 consists of 19 residues. V trimming: 0 bases; J trimming: 1 base; junction bases outside the gene matches: 14. Germline loops: CDR1 SGHDN, CDR2 FVKESK. CD45RO-negative CD8 cells positively selected for CCR7 made up the naive population, which excluded terminally differentiated effector memory CD45RA+ cells. Genomic DNA of each subset was evenly split across several immunoSEQ plates. TCRdb keeps only in-frame clones here, not all; method: immunoSEQ multiplex PCR. Of a few hundred thousand clones in the sample, nearly 97% were seen once.

The V and J genes are TRBV14 and TRBJ1-2; TRBD1 matches 7 bases. The origin of this receptor is a woman aged 25 to 39 in good health. Sequencing input: naive CD8+ T cells sorted from blood. DNA for the CDR3: TGTGCCAGCAGCCAAGATAGGTGGGACAGCTATTACATTAACTATGGCTACACCTTC. Its translation is CASSQDRWDSYYINYGYTF.